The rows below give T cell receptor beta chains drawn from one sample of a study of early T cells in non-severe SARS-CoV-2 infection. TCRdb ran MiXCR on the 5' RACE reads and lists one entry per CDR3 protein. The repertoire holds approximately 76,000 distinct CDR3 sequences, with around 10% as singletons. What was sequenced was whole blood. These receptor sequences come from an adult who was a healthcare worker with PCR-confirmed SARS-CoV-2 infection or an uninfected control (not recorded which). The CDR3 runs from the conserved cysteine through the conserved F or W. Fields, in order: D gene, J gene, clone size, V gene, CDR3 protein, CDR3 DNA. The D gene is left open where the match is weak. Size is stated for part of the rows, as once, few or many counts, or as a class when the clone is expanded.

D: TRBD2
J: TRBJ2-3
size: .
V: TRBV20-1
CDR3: CSASQLAGVTDTQYF
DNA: TGCAGTGCTAGCCAGCTAGCGGGCGTCACAGATACGCAGTATTTT

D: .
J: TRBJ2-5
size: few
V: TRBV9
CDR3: CASSVDGGQETQYF
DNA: TGTGCCAGCAGCGTAGATGGGGGCCAAGAGACCCAGTACTTC

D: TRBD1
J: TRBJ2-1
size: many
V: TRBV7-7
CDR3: CASSLDRVNEQFF
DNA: TGTGCTAGCAGCTTAGACAGGGTGAATGAGCAGTTCTTC

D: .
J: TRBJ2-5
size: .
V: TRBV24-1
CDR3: CATSDSPGQETQYF
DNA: TGTGCCACCAGTGATTCTCCGGGCCAAGAGACCCAGTACTTC

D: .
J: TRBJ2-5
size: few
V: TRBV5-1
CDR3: CASSLAGGAQETQYF
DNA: TGCGCCAGCAGCTTGGCCGGAGGGGCCCAAGAGACCCAGTACTTC

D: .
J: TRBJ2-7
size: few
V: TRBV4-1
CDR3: CASSQNGASAYEQYF
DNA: TGCGCCAGCAGCCAAAATGGGGCTAGCGCCTACGAGCAGTACTTC

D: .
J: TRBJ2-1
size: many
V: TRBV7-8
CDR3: CASSFSGSSYNEQFF
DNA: TGTGCCAGCAGCTTTTCCGGGAGCTCCTACAATGAGCAGTTCTTC

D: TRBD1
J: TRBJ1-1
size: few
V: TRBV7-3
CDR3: CASSLTFGTGVLTEAFF
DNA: TGTGCCAGCAGCTTAACGTTCGGGACAGGGGTGCTCACTGAAGCTTTCTTT

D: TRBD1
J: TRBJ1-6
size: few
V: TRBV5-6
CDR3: CASSPPGQNSPLHF
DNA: TGTGCCAGCAGCCCACCGGGACAGAATTCACCCCTCCACTTT

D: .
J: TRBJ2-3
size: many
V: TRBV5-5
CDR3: CASSLVTDTQYF
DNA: TGTGCCAGCAGCTTGGTTACAGATACGCAGTATTTT

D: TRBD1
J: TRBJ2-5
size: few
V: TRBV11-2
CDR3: CASSQTGVETQYF
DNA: TGTGCCAGCAGCCAGACAGGGGTCGAGACCCAGTACTTC

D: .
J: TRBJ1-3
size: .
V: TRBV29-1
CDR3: CSATDSGNTIYF
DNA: TGCAGCGCGACGGACTCTGGAAACACCATATATTTT

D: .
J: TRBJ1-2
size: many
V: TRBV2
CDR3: CASTGPPSGRGYTF
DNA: TGTGCCAGCACCGGCCCGCCGAGCGGTCGTGGCTACACCTTC

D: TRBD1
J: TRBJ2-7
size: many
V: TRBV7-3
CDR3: CASSPMPAGAGGALGEQYF
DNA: TGTGCCAGCAGCCCAATGCCGGCCGGGGCAGGGGGTGCCCTCGGCGAGCAGTACTTC

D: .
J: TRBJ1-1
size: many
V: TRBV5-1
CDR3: CASSQGRGEAFF
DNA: TGCGCCAGCAGCCAGGGCAGGGGTGAAGCTTTCTTT

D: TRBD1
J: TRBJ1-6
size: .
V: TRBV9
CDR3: CASSEGQSPNSPLHF
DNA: TGTGCCAGCAGCGAGGGACAGTCCCCCAATTCACCCCTCCACTTT

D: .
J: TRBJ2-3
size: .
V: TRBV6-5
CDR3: CASSYSAGGGSDTQYF
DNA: TGTGCCAGCAGTTACTCTGCAGGAGGTGGTTCAGATACGCAGTATTTT

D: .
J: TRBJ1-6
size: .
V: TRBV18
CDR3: CASSPQTDNNSPLHF
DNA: TGTGCCAGCTCACCACAAACAGACAATAATTCACCCCTCCACTTT

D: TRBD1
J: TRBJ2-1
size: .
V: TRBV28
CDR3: CASSPSQGAVMEQFF
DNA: TGTGCCAGCAGCCCCTCACAGGGGGCAGTAATGGAGCAGTTCTTC

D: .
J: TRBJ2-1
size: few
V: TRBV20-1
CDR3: CSARNTYQPGPSGGEQFF
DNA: TGCAGTGCTAGAAACACCTACCAACCGGGACCATCCGGGGGTGAGCAGTTCTTC

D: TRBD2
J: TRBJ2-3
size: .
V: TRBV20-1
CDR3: CSAQIGTSGGTDTQYF
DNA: TGCAGTGCCCAAATTGGGACTAGCGGGGGCACAGATACGCAGTATTTT

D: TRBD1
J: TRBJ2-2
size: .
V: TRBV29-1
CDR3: CSVGQGDGELFF
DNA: TGCAGCGTGGGACAGGGAGACGGGGAGCTGTTTTTT

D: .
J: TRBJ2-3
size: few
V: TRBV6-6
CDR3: CATLRGQDTQYF
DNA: TGTGCCACCCTGAGGGGCCAGGATACGCAGTATTTT

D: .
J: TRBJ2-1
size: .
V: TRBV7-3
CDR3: CASSLTFPGEQFF
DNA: TGTGCCAGCAGCTTAACGTTCCCGGGAGAGCAGTTCTTC

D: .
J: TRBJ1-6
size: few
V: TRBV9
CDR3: CASSVDGDNNSPLHF
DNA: TGTGCCAGCAGCGTAGACGGGGATAACAATTCACCCCTCCACTTT

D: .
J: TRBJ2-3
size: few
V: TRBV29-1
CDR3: CSVPEDTQYF
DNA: TGCAGCGTCCCCGAGGATACGCAGTATTTT

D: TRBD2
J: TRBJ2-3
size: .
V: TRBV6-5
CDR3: CASSNPLAEAWYF
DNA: TGTGCCAGCAGTAACCCCCTAGCGGAGGCTTGGTATTTT

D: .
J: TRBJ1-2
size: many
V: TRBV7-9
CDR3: CASSPRQIHYGYTF
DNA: TGTGCCAGCAGCCCAAGACAGATCCACTATGGCTACACCTTC

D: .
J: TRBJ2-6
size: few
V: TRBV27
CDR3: CASSREKGANVLTF
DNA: TGTGCCAGCAGCCGCGAGAAAGGGGCCAACGTCCTGACTTTC

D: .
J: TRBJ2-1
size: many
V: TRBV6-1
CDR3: CASSELRGAGEQFF
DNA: TGTGCCAGCAGTGAACTCCGGGGGGCGGGTGAGCAGTTCTTC

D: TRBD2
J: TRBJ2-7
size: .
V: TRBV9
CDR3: CASSAGPGLAGVVYEQYF
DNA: TGTGCCAGCAGCGCAGGGCCGGGACTAGCGGGAGTTGTTTACGAGCAGTACTTC

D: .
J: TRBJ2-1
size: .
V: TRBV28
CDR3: CASSLGRRRLSSYNEQFF
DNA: TGTGCCAGCAGTCTCGGACGTCGACGTTTGAGCTCCTACAATGAGCAGTTCTTC

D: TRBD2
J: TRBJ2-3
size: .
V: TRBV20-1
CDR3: CSARVRREGPDTQYF
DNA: TGCAGTGCTAGAGTTAGGCGGGAGGGCCCAGATACGCAGTATTTT

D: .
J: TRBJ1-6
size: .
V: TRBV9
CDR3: CASSPQGGSPLHF
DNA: TGTGCCAGCAGCCCCCAGGGCGGTTCACCCCTCCACTTT

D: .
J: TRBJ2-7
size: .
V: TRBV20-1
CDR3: CSARLGPHEQYF
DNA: TGCAGTGCTAGACTGGGCCCACACGAGCAGTACTTC

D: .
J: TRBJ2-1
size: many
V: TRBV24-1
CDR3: CATSDPSPGPTNNEQFF
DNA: TGTGCCACCAGTGATCCCTCCCCGGGACCCACTAACAATGAGCAGTTCTTC

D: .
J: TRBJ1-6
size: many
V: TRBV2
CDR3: CASTSAGRLSPLHF
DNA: TGTGCCAGCACGTCTGCAGGCCGGCTTTCACCCCTCCACTTT

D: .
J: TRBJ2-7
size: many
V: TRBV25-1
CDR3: CASSVRNGPYEQYF
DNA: TGTGCCAGCAGTGTCCGGAACGGTCCCTACGAGCAGTACTTC

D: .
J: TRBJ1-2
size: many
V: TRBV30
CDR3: CAWSPPSHSYGYTF
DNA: TGTGCCTGGAGTCCGCCATCACATTCTTATGGCTACACCTTC

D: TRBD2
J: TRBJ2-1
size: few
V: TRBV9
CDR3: CASSQNPRTSGTSSYNEQFF
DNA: TGTGCCAGCAGCCAAAACCCACGGACTAGCGGGACTAGCTCCTACAATGAGCAGTTCTTC

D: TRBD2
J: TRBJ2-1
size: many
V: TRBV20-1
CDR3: CSARGLAGSYNEQFF
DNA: TGCAGTGCTAGAGGTCTAGCGGGGTCCTACAATGAGCAGTTCTTC

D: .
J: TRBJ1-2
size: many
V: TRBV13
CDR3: CASSLDQKGYTF
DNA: TGTGCCAGCAGCTTAGATCAGAAAGGCTACACCTTC

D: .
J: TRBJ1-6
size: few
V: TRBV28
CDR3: CASSPGSSPLHF
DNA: TGTGCCAGCAGCCCCGGAAGTTCACCCCTCCACTTT

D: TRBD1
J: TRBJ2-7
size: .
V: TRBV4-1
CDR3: CASSQVSGQFYEQYF
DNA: TGCGCCAGCAGCCAAGTTTCGGGACAGTTCTACGAGCAGTACTTC

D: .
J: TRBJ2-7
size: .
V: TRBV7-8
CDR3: CASSLEISYEQYF
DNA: TGTGCCAGCAGCTTAGAGATCTCCTACGAGCAGTACTTC

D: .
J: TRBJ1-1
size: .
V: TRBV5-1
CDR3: CASKGGHATEAFF
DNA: TGCGCCAGCAAGGGGGGGCACGCCACTGAAGCTTTCTTT

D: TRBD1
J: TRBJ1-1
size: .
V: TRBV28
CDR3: CASRGATGRGTEAFF
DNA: TGTGCCAGCAGGGGGGCAACAGGCAGGGGGACTGAAGCTTTCTTT